Sequencing of this TCR beta chain was carried out in a study of T cells expressing NK-cell markers. CDR1 is SEHNR, CDR2 FQNEAQ, per germline (reference sequence). The CDR3 is 12 amino acids. TCRdb re-called the 5' RACE reads, yielding one record per CDR3 amino acid sequence without DNA. The sample has roughly 120,000 distinct CDR3 sequences; the top ten hold roughly 18%. This receptor was taken from a woman aged 18 to 75 in good health. The source material was blood T cells: a sorted CD56 or NKG2C T cell subset, CD4+ or CD8+ T cells, or bulk PBMC T cells (not recorded which). V gene TRBV7-9 combines with J gene TRBJ2-1. The CDR3 is CASSLIGNEQFF.